The 20 T cell receptor beta chains below come from one sample, sequenced in a study of blood T cells in healthy people across ages. Combining a sample-barcoded 5' primer with a J-beta primer mix, a second PCR ran for roughly 6 to 12 cycles. TCRdb processed the 5' RACE reads anew with MiXCR; each CDR3 protein has one entry. The sample has about 510,000 distinct CDR3 sequences; roughly a quarter are singletons. This same sample was also part of a study on T cells of mothers and their children.

The sequenced sample consisted of blood. Source of these receptors: a boy younger than 10 in good health.

The J gene is TRBJ1-2, the V gene TRBV6-6; TRBD1 agrees at 9 bases. The CDR3 covers 13 residues. Germline lookup yields CDR1 MNHNY and CDR2 SVGAGI (reference sequence). With 8 bases clipped from V and 5 bases from J, the junction kept 6 bases outside the gene matches. Written as DNA, the CDR3 is TGTGCCAGCGAAACAGGGGGCCGGTATGGCTACACCTTC. This encodes CASETGGRYGYTF.

This clonotype was detected a few times. V is TRBV12-3 or TRBV12-4 and J is TRBJ2-7, with D possibly TRBD2 on 6 matching bases. With 3 bases removed from V and 3 bases from J, the gap between germline ends came to 12 bases. The CDR3 totals 14 residues. The CDR3 is CASSLRTTDYEQYF. The CDR3 nucleotides read TGTGCCAGCAGTTTGAGGACTACAGACTACGAGCAGTACTTC.

This clonotype was seen once. This chain joins TRBV27 and TRBJ1-6, with 10 positions matching TRBD1. Germline CDR1 reads MNHEY; CDR2 reads SMNVEV (reference sequence). J lost 7 bases, V lost 7 bases, and 4 bases had no gene match. CDR3 length: 14 residues. CDR3 loop: CASTSDRGNSPLHF. The CDR3 bases are TGTGCCAGCACATCGGACAGGGGGAATTCACCCCTCCACTTT.

In its sample, this clonotype was seen a few times. V gene TRBV6-5 combines with J gene TRBJ2-7; no clear D. Germline CDR1 MNHEY, CDR2 SVGAGI. The CDR3 has 18 residues. V gave up 4 bases and J gave up 3 bases, with 25 bases separating them. This chain's CDR3 is CASSWRQASLTGGYEQYF. The CDR3 DNA is TGTGCCAGCAGTTGGCGGCAGGCTTCCCTCACGGGTGGCTACGAGCAGTACTTC.

The chain recombines TRBV6-2 or TRBV6-3 with TRBJ1-2, with D possibly TRBD1 on 6 matching bases. The CDR3 runs 15 residues. The ends were cut back, 7 bases at V and 2 bases at J, with 17 bases in the middle. Germline values: CDR1 MNHEY, CDR2 SVGEGT. The CDR3 coding sequence is TGTGCCAGCAAGGGGGTACGAGCGACGAACTATGGCTACACCTTC. Encoded protein: CASKGVRATNYGYTF.

The chain uses TRBV7-9 and TRBJ2-5; 11 bases align to TRBD1. The last part of the DNA fits TRBJ2-7 better; the J call may be wrong. This CDR3 comprises 15 residues. CDR1 is SEHNR and CDR2 is FQNEAQ in the germline V gene (reference sequence). Written as DNA, the CDR3 is TGTGCCAGCAGCTTAAGGGGACAGGGGGTCCACGAGCAGTACTTC. It specifies CASSLRGQGVHEQYF.

This rearrangement joins TRBV12-3 or TRBV12-4 to TRBJ2-5; D unresolved. The germline V and J ends were trimmed by 2 bases and 7 bases, with 14 bases remaining between them. This CDR3 contains 14 residues. The chain's CDR3 is CASSLSVREGTQYF. As DNA, the CDR3 is TGTGCCAGCAGTTTAAGCGTCCGAGAAGGGACCCAGTACTTC.

The genes are TRBV21-1 and TRBJ1-6; TRBD1 is the table's D call, not checked against the DNA. TRBV21-1 counts as a pseudogene. This CDR3 region has 19 residues. The chain's CDR3 is CASSKDVRTATFYNSPLHF. The CDR3 DNA reads TGTGCCAGCAGCAAAGACGTTCGGACAGCTACCTTCTATAATTCACCCCTCCACTTT.

This clonotype was picked up a small number of times. Mismatch with germline at one junction end may stem from a read error. This chain connects TRBV12-3 or TRBV12-4 to TRBJ2-7; 11 bases fit TRBD2. The CDR3 loop spans 14 amino acids. CDR3 bases: TGTGCCAGCAGTGTAGCGGGAGGGCCAAACGAGCAGTACTTC. It translates to CASSVAGGPNEQYF.

This sequence joins TRBV5-1 and TRBJ2-3, with 9 bases that match TRBD1. From germline, CDR1 is SGHRS and CDR2 YFSETQ. The V segment lost 1 base and the J segment 2 bases; nucleotides outside the gene matches: 5. CDR3 size: 16 residues. The CDR3 nucleotides are TGCGCCAGCAGCTTGTGGACAGGGGACGACACAGATACGCAGTATTTT. Translated, it gives CASSLWTGDDTDTQYF.

The rearrangement joins TRBV7-3 to TRBJ2-2; D is undetermined. The CDR3 is 14 residues long. Germline lookup yields CDR1 SGHTA and CDR2 FQGTGA. V dropped 7 bases and J dropped 2 bases, with 11 bases sitting between them. The CDR3 sequence: CASKVALNTGELFF. CDR3 nucleotides: TGTGCCAGCAAAGTTGCACTAAACACCGGGGAGCTGTTTTTT.

This clonotype has only a few counts. The V and J genes are TRBV29-1 and TRBJ1-2, with D possibly being TRBD1 (6 bases). The germline V gene has CDR1 SQVTM and CDR2 ANQGSEA. This CDR3 is 11 amino acids long. Trimming left V 6 bases short and J 11 bases short, with 16 bases between. The CDR3 protein is CSVEAGERYTF. Written as DNA, the CDR3 is TGCAGCGTGGAGGCAGGGGAGAGGTACACCTTC. The whole variable domain, remainder taken from reference TRBV29-1 and TRBJ1-2, is SAVISQKPSRDICQRGTSLTIQCQVDSQVTMMFWYRQQPGQSLTLIATANQGSEATYESGFVIDKFPISRPNLTFSTLTVSNMSPEDSSIYLCSVEAGERYTFGSGTRLTVV.

The genes are TRBV6-1 and TRBJ2-1; 9 positions match TRBD1. The junction had 8 bases not matched to a gene; V was cut back by 3 bases and J by 5 bases. There are 16 residues in the CDR3. The germline V gene encodes CDR1 MNHNS and CDR2 SASEGT. The CDR3 reads CASSDFMGQGDNEQFF. DNA of the CDR3: TGTGCCAGCAGTGACTTTATGGGACAGGGCGACAATGAGCAGTTCTTC.

This clonotype showed up just a few times. The chain is built from TRBV5-1 and TRBJ2-5; D could derive from TRBD1 or TRBD2 (5 bases each). The germline gives CDR1 SGHRS, CDR2 YFSETQ. This CDR3 has 17 amino acids. V lost 1 base and J lost 5, with 21 bases in between. Here the CDR3 reads CASSLYDLRDPGETQYF. The CDR3 DNA reads as TGCGCCAGCAGCTTGTACGATCTCCGGGACCCGGGGGAGACCCAGTACTTC.

This clonotype was detected a few times. The V and J genes are TRBV11-2 and TRBJ2-4, with 11 bases aligning to TRBD2. Germline-derived CDR1 and CDR2 are SGHAT and FQNNGV. Trimming cost V 5 bases and J 6 bases; bases outside gene matches: 3. This CDR3 has 14 amino acids. CDR3 loop: CASSETSGANIQYF. The CDR3 DNA reads as TGTGCCAGCAGCGAGACTAGCGGGGCAAACATTCAGTACTTC.

There are a few counts of this clonotype. The chain is built from TRBV6-1 and TRBJ2-5; TRBD2 might be the D (5 bases). This CDR3 is built from 17 residues. V was trimmed by 2 bases and J by 5 bases, leaving 21 bases between them. CDR1 is MNHNS, CDR2 SASEGT, per germline. In DNA form, the CDR3 reads TGTGCCAGCAGTGAAATTATAGGGCTGACTCGGGGTGAGACCCAGTACTTC. This codes for CASSEIIGLTRGETQYF.

This clonotype was observed a few times. The germline gene is not matched at one end of the junction; a read error may be the cause. The chain couples TRBV6-2 or TRBV6-3 to TRBJ2-5; D gene ambiguous. This CDR3 spans 15 amino acids. The germline V gene encodes CDR1 MNHEY and CDR2 SVGEGT. Here the CDR3 reads CASSYSTARYNEQLF. The CDR3 coding sequence is TGTGCCAGCAGTTACTCGACGGCCAGATACAATGAGCAGCTCTTC.

This rearrangement joins TRBV20-1 to TRBJ1-5, with D uncertain. There are 13 residues in the CDR3. The germline V and J ends were trimmed by 6 bases and 2 bases, with 11 bases remaining between them. The germline gives CDR1 DFQATT, CDR2 SNEGSKA (reference sequence). CDR3 sequence reads: CSAVRDGNQPQHF. CDR3 DNA: TGCAGTGCAGTGAGGGATGGCAATCAGCCCCAGCATTTT.

This clonotype was seen a few times. CDR3 loop: CASGLGTWQETQYF. The CDR3 nucleotides are TGTGCTAGTGGTTTGGGTACGTGGCAGGAGACCCAGTACTTC. The rearrangement uses TRBV12-5 and TRBJ2-5; D not resolved. CDR1 and CDR2 (germline): LGHNT, FRNRAP. V lost 1 base, J lost 5 bases, and 11 bases lay in between. The CDR3 is 14 residues long.

A note on this clonotype: At one boundary the junction diverges from the germline segment, which might be a read error. The chain uses TRBV9 and TRBJ2-1; the D gene could be TRBD1 or TRBD2 (5 bases each). CDR3 size: 14 residues. Germline V gene data show CDR1 as SGDLS and CDR2 as YYNGEE. The CDR3 loop reads CASSRRGARNEQFF. The CDR3 nucleotides are TGTGCCAGCAGCCGACGAGGGGCACGTAATGAACAGTTCTTC. The full variable domain, completed using reference TRBV9 and TRBJ2-1, is DSGVTQTPKHLITATGQRVTLRCSPRSGDLSVYWYQQSLDQGLQFLIQYYNGEERAKGNILERFSAQQFPDLHSELNLSSLELGDSALYFCASSRRGARNEQFFGPGTRLTVL.